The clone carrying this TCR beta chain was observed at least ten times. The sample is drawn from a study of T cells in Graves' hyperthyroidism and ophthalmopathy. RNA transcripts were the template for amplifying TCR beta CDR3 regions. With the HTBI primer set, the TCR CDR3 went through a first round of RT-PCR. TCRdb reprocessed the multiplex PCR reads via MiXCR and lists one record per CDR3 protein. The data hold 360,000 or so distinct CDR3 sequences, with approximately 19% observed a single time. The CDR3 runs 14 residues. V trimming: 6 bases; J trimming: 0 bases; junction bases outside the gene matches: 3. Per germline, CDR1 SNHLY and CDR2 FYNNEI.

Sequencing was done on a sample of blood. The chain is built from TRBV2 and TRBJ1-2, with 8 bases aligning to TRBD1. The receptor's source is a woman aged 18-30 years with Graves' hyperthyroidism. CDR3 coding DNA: TGTGCCAGCAGCGACAGGGGAGCTAACTATGGCTACACCTTC. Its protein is CASSDRGANYGYTF. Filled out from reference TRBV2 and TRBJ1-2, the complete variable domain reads EPEVTQTPSHQVTQMGQEVILRCVPISNHLYFYWYRQILGQKVEFLVSFYNNEISEKSEIFDDQFSVERPDGSNFTLKIRSTKLEDSAMYFCASSDRGANYGYTFGSGTRLTVV.